This T cell receptor (beta chain) came from a study of shared clonotypes between healthy human individuals. Sequenced by immunoSEQ multiplex PCR; TCRdb stores in-frame clones only, minus some. The data contain some 1 million clones, 65% to 75% of them singletons. This CDR3 is built from 15 residues. With 0 bases removed from V and 3 bases from J, the gap between germline ends came to 10 bases. Per germline, CDR1 SGDLS and CDR2 YYNGEE. V gene TRBV9 combines with J gene TRBJ2-1; maybe TRBD1 (6 bases). The receptor was derived from a man between 18 and 29 years old in good health. Sequencing used memory CD4+ T cells sorted from blood. As to subset: CD45RA-negative fraction. CDR3 region: CASSVAGHLYNEQFF. In nucleotides, the CDR3 is TGTGCCAGCAGCGTAGCGGGACACCTCTACAATGAGCAGTTCTTC. The full variable domain, in which reference TRBV9 and TRBJ2-1 provide the parts outside the CDR3, is DSGVTQTPKHLITATGQRVTLRCSPRSGDLSVYWYQQSLDQGLQFLIQYYNGEERAKGNILERFSAQQFPDLHSELNLSSLELGDSALYFCASSVAGHLYNEQFFGPGTRLTVL.